These 28 T cell receptor beta chains originate from one sample sequenced in a study of beta chain features in type 1 diabetes. As every portion of the isolated RNA was reverse transcribed, the sequencing read expressed TCRB transcripts. The data were produced by immunoSEQ multiplex PCR, yet TCRdb's version contains in-frame clones alone and is incomplete. The table lists about 660,000 clones, 11% to 15% of them singletons. Antigens of these TCRs are unknown. Findings and caveats of the study: Shorter TCRB CDR3s, moderately but significantly so, were found in Type 1 diabetes patients in all four CD4+ subsets.

The sequenced sample was naive CD4+ T cells from blood. The receptors stem from a man between 18 and 29 years old with type 1 diabetes.

The sample holds a few counts of this clone. The gene calls are TRBV6-5 and TRBJ2-3, with D perhaps TRBD2 (6 bases). CDR1 and CDR2 (germline): MNHEY, SVGAGI. Trimming shortened V by 8 bases and J by 9 bases, and 9 bases separated the two germline ends. The CDR3 contains 10 residues. The CDR3 sequence: CASGRGTQYF. DNA for the CDR3: TGTGCCAGCGGCCGGGGGACGCAGTATTTT.

A few counts support this clone. The chain is built from TRBV10-3 and TRBJ1-5, with no clear D. Germline V gives CDR1 ENHRY, CDR2 SYGVKD. The CDR3 length is 15 residues. Trimming removed 2 bases from V and 7 bases from J, with 15 bases in between. CDR3 region: CAISEKGSAEQPQHF. The CDR3 coding sequence is TGTGCCATCAGTGAGAAAGGGAGCGCGGAGCAGCCCCAGCATTTT.

The chain combines TRBV11-2 with TRBJ1-2; D remains unclear. Germline CDR1 is SGHAT and CDR2 is FQNNGV. V dropped 2 bases and J dropped 3 bases, with 7 bases sitting between them. The CDR3 sequence is 13 residues long. CDR3 residues: CASSLSEDYGYTF. CDR3 bases: TGTGCCAGCAGCTTATCAGAAGACTATGGCTACACCTTC.

The rearrangement joins TRBV28 to TRBJ1-1; D gene uncertain. The ends were cut back, 5 bases at V and 3 bases at J, with 13 bases in the middle. This CDR3 is built from 14 residues. CDR1 and CDR2 (germline): MDHEN, SYDVKM. Here the CDR3 reads CASSPLGRDTEAFF. The CDR3 DNA is TGTGCCAGCAGTCCTCTAGGACGGGACACTGAAGCTTTCTTT.

J is TRBJ1-1 and V is TRBV5-1, with 10 nucleotides matching TRBD1. Germline CDR1 and CDR2: SGHRS and YFSETQ. V shed 5 bases, J shed 0 bases, and the junction held 7 bases outside the gene matches. The CDR3 has 16 residues. The CDR3 coding sequence is TGCGCCAGCAGTGGACAGGGGGTTCTGTTGAACACTGAAGCTTTCTTT. The encoded protein is CASSGQGVLLNTEAFF.

The V gene is TRBV5-1, the J gene TRBJ2-7; D call uncertain. Trimming removed 0 bases from V and 1 base from J, with 8 bases in between. The CDR3 has 14 residues. Germline loops: CDR1 SGHRS, CDR2 YFSETQ. The CDR3 is CASSLEGYSYEQYF. In DNA, the CDR3 is TGCGCCAGCAGCTTGGAGGGATATTCCTACGAGCAGTACTTC.

The V gene is TRBV7-2, the J gene TRBJ1-2; 7 bases fit TRBD1. CDR3 length: 18 amino acids. Trimming took 2 bases from V and 4 from J; bases not matched to a gene: 16. Germline V gene lookup returns CDR1 SGHTA and CDR2 FQGNSA. CDR3 nucleotides: TGTGCCAGCAGCTTATTTGTAGGGGGCGCGGCAGGAACCTATGGCTACACCTTC. Protein: CASSLFVGGAAGTYGYTF.

This clone showed up just a few times. This chain uses TRBV5-1 with TRBJ2-1; no clear D gene. The germline V and J ends were trimmed by 4 bases and 6 bases, with 14 bases remaining between them. Germline values: CDR1 SGHRS, CDR2 YFSETQ. This CDR3 has 14 amino acids. In DNA, the CDR3 is TGCGCCAGCAGCAAGACTCCTCCGGTCAATGAGCAGTTCTTC. Its translation is CASSKTPPVNEQFF.

To note about this clone: A junction boundary mismatches the germline segment, possibly from a read error. Other DNA sequences in this sample translate to the same CDR3. The rearrangement links TRBV30 to TRBJ2-4, with a tentative D call TRBD1 (6 bases). The CDR3 sequence is 15 residues long. From germline, CDR1 is GTSNPN and CDR2 SVGIG (reference sequence). The CDR3 nucleotides read TGTGCCTGGCTCCTCAGGGGACGTCGGGGAAACATTCAGTACTTT. Translating gives CAWLLRGRRGNIQYF.

About this clone: This specimen includes other DNA sequences encoding the same CDR3. The CDR3 nucleotides are TGCAGCGTTGAGGGGGTCGGCGGCACTGAAGCTTTCTTT. Protein sequence: CSVEGVGGTEAFF. The chain employs TRBV29-1 and TRBJ1-1; D may be TRBD1 (5 bases). The CDR3 length is 13 residues. Germline CDR1 and CDR2: SQVTM and ANQGSEA. The V end was cut by 3 bases, the J end by 4 bases, with 12 bases between.

V usage is TRBV18 and J usage is TRBJ2-7; D is unclear. There are 12 residues in the CDR3. Trimming pared 6 bases from V and 5 bases from J, leaving 11 bases between. In germline, CDR1 is KGHSH, CDR2 LQKENI. The CDR3: CASSFLEHEQYF. The CDR3 bases are TGTGCCAGCTCTTTCCTAGAGCACGAGCAGTACTTC.

This clone was seen a handful of times. The chain joins TRBV6-5 to TRBJ1-1, with unresolved D. Germline CDR1 reads MNHEY; CDR2 reads SVGAGI. The germline V and J ends were trimmed by 2 bases and 8 bases, with 15 bases remaining between them. This CDR3 contains 14 residues. CDR3 nucleotides: TGTGCCAGCAGTTACCAGGCCCGACCCTCCGAAGCTTTCTTT. The encoded protein is CASSYQARPSEAFF.

The V and J genes are TRBV5-4 and TRBJ2-6, with TRBD1 matching over 10 bases. V trimming: 4 bases; J trimming: 0 bases; junction bases outside the gene matches: 10. CDR1 and CDR2 from the germline V gene are SGHNT and YYREEE (reference sequence). The CDR3 has 19 residues. CDR3 coding DNA: TGTGCCAGCAGCCTGGACAGGGGGACTGCTGGCTCTGGGGCCAACGTCCTGACTTTC. Translating it yields CASSLDRGTAGSGANVLTF.

This clone was observed a few times. One end of the junction is discordant with germline, which a read error may explain. V usage is TRBV7-7 and J usage is TRBJ2-3; possible D gene TRBD2, 6 bases. The CDR3 contains 15 residues. Germline lookup yields CDR1 SSHAT and CDR2 FNYEAQ (reference sequence). The CDR3 loop reads CASSRSREHTDTQYF. The CDR3 bases are TGTGCTAGCAGCCGCTCCCGGGAGCACACAGATACGCAGTATTTT.

This clone was detected only a few times. The CDR3, as DNA: TGTGCCAGCAGGACTGGACAGAATAGCTACGAGCAGTACTTC. Residues: CASRTGQNSYEQYF. This chain uses TRBV6-1 with TRBJ2-7; tentative D call: TRBD1 (6 bases). The V end was cut by 6 bases, the J end by 3 bases, with 15 bases between. Germline V gives CDR1 MNHNS, CDR2 SASEGT. This CDR3 spans 14 amino acids.

This clone has more than one count but fewer than ten. The V and J genes are TRBV28 and TRBJ2-5, with a tentative D call TRBD1 (6 bases). The CDR3 runs to 12 residues. The V and J ends lost 9 bases and 5 bases respectively, with 13 bases between them. Germline CDR1 MDHEN, CDR2 SYDVKM. This chain's CDR3 is CASQGTPETQYF. As DNA, the CDR3 is TGTGCCAGTCAGGGGACCCCTGAGACCCAGTACTTC.

This clone was detected a few times. J is TRBJ2-5 and V is TRBV4-1; 9 bases fit TRBD2. Germline CDR1 and CDR2: MGHRA and YSYEKL. The V segment lost 2 bases and the J segment 2 bases; nucleotides outside the gene matches: 3. The CDR3 consists of 15 residues. The chain's CDR3 is CASSQLAGLQETQYF. The CDR3 DNA reads as TGCGCCAGCAGCCAACTAGCGGGGTTACAAGAGACCCAGTACTTC.

A few counts support this clone. In DNA form, the CDR3 reads TGTGCCAGCTCGCTTAGCGGCTTCTCCTACAATGAGCAGTTCTTC. Its translation: CASSLSGFSYNEQFF. The chain joins TRBV18 to TRBJ2-1, with D possibly being TRBD2 (6 bases). The CDR3 contains 15 residues. Germline values: CDR1 KGHSH, CDR2 LQKENI. With 6 bases removed from V and 0 bases from J, the gap between germline ends came to 12 bases.

The rearrangement uses TRBV5-1 and TRBJ2-1; 16 bases agree with TRBD2. The V and J ends lost 4 bases and 6 bases, in that order; junction bases with no gene match: 13. Germline V CDR1 and CDR2: SGHRS, YFSETQ. CDR3 length: 19 amino acids. As DNA, the CDR3 is TGCGCCAGCAGCGGCGGGACTAGCGGGAGGGTTCAACGGGGCAATGAGCAGTTCTTC. This gives the protein CASSGGTSGRVQRGNEQFF.

This clone was observed a few times. The chain uses TRBV5-1 and TRBJ1-1; D is possibly TRBD1 (5 bases). Trimming took off 4 bases at V and 4 bases at J, with 11 bases between the two ends. CDR3 length: 13 residues. CDR1 is SGHRS, CDR2 YFSETQ, per germline. As DNA, the CDR3 is TGCGCCAGCAGCGCCCACCAGGGCACTGAAGCTTTCTTT. Encoded protein: CASSAHQGTEAFF.

This clone has more than one count but fewer than ten. The V gene is TRBV7-2, the J gene TRBJ2-7; D perhaps matches TRBD2 (6 bases). Germline values: CDR1 SGHTA, CDR2 FQGNSA. V was pared by 4 bases and J by 6 bases, with 16 bases between. The length of the CDR3 is 14 residues. The CDR3 sequence: CASSSAGNAGEQYF. CDR3 sequence (DNA): TGTGCCAGCAGCTCCGCGGGGAACGCGGGCGAGCAGTACTTC.

This clone was detected only a few times. Other DNA sequences in this sample translate to the same CDR3. The CDR3 DNA follows: TGTGCCAGCAGTCTCGGACAGGGTGGCACTGAAGCTTTCTTT. Translated, it gives CASSLGQGGTEAFF. J is TRBJ1-1 and V is TRBV28; the match to TRBD1 covers 8 bases. There are 14 residues in the CDR3. Germline lookup yields CDR1 MDHEN and CDR2 SYDVKM. V was pared by 5 bases and J by 4 bases, with 6 bases of the junction left unmatched.

The J gene is TRBJ2-1, the V gene TRBV2; D is unclear. Germline V gene sequence: CDR1 SNHLY, CDR2 FYNNEI. The CDR3 loop spans 12 amino acids. With 7 bases removed from V and 7 bases from J, the gap between germline ends came to 11 bases. The CDR3 DNA sequence: TGTGCCAGCAATGGGATGGGGAATGAGCAGTTCTTC. Protein product: CASNGMGNEQFF.

This clone appeared a few times. In nucleotides, the CDR3 is TGTGCCTGGAGTAGGGGACTTCAGGGGGGCAATGAGCAGTTCTTC. Protein product: CAWSRGLQGGNEQFF. The chain couples TRBV30 to TRBJ2-1; D is possibly TRBD1 (7 bases). Germline CDR1 and CDR2: GTSNPN and SVGIG (reference sequence). The CDR3 length is 15 residues. The ends were cut back, 2 bases at V and 6 bases at J, with 17 bases in the middle.

The chain employs TRBV27 and TRBJ2-1, with a weak D call TRBD1 (5 bases). Germline V gene lookup returns CDR1 MNHEY and CDR2 SMNVEV (reference sequence). V was cut by 4 bases and J by 2 bases, with 12 bases left in between. The CDR3 sequence is 15 residues long. CDR3 protein: CASSYGDRPYNEQFF. CDR3 DNA: TGTGCCAGCAGTTATGGAGACAGACCCTACAATGAGCAGTTCTTC.

The DNA for the CDR3 is TGTGCCAGCAGTTTAGAGGCAGCCCTAAGCTCTGGGGCCAACGTCCTGACTTTC. Translated, it gives CASSLEAALSSGANVLTF. This rearrangement joins TRBV27 to TRBJ2-6, with D hard to call. Germline V gene data show CDR1 as MNHEY and CDR2 as SMNVEV (reference sequence). Between the trimmed V and J ends, which lost 2 bases and 0 bases, there was a span of 14 bases. This CDR3 comprises 18 residues.

This clone showed up just a few times. This chain links TRBV7-9 with TRBJ2-1, with TRBD1 as a possible D gene (6 bases). Germline CDR1 SEHNR, CDR2 FQNEAQ (reference sequence). The V and J ends lost 5 bases and 4 bases respectively, with 9 bases between them. This CDR3 has 13 amino acids. The CDR3 nucleotides are TGTGCCAGCAGCACTACAGGGTACAATGAGCAGTTCTTC. As protein: CASSTTGYNEQFF.

This clone was counted only a few times. The rearrangement uses TRBV21-1 and TRBJ2-1; the table's D call of TRBD1 was not tested on the DNA. TRBV21-1 counts as a pseudogene. The CDR3 is 16 residues long. CDR3 in amino acids: CASSKPWTGMGNEQFF. The CDR3 DNA follows: TGTGCCAGCAGCAAGCCCTGGACAGGGATGGGCAATGAGCAGTTCTTC.